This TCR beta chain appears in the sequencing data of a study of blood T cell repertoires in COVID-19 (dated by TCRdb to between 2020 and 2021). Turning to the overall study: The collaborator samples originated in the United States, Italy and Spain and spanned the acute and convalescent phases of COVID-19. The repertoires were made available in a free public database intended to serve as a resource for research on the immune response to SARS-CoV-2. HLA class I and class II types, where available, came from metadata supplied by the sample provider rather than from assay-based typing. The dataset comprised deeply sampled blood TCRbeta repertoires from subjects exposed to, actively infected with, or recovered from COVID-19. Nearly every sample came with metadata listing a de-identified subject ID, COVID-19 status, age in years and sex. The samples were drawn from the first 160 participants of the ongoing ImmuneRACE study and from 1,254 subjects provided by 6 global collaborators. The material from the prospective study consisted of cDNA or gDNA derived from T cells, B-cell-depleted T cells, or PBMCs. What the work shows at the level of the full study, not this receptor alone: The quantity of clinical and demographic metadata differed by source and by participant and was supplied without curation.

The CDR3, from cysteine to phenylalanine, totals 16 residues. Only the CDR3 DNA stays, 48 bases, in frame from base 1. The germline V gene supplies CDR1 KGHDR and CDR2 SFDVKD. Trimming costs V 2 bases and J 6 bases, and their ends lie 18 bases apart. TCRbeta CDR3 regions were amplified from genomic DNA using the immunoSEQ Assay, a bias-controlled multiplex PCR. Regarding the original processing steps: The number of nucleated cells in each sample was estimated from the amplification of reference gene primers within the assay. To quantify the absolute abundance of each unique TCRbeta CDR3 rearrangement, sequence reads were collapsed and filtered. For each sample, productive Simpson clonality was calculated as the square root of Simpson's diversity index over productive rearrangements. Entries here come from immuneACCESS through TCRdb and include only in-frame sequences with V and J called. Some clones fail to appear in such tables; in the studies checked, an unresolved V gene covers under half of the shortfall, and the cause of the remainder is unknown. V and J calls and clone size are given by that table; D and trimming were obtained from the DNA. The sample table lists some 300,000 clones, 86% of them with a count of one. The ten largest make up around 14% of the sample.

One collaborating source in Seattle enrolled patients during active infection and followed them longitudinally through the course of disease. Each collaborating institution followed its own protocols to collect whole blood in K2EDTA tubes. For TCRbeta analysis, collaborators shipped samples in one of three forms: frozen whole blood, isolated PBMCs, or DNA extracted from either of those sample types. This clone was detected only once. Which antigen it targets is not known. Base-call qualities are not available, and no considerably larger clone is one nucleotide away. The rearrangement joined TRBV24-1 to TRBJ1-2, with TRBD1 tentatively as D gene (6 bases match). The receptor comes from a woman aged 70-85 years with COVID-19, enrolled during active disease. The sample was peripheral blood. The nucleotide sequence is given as TGTGCCACCAGTGATTCAGGTGGGAGGGACATAGATGGCTACACCTTC. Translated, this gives CATSDSGGRDIDGYTF.